The sequence of this T cell receptor beta chain was determined in a study of blood T cells in healthy people across ages. Sample-barcoded 5' priming and a J-beta primer mix drove a second PCR of about 6 to 12 cycles. TCRdb re-called the 5' RACE reads through MiXCR, storing one row per CDR3 protein. Altogether about 1.8 million distinct CDR3 sequences are present, just under 50% being singletons, with the ten largest covering around 2.1%. This sequence was found in a woman in her forties in good health. Sequencing was done on a sample of blood.

The CDR3 DNA is TGTGCCAGCAGGGCCGGCTCCACCGGCTACACCTTC. Its translation: CASRAGSTGYTF. The gene calls are TRBV6-2 or TRBV6-3 and TRBJ1-2; no definite D call. V lost 6 bases and J lost 8, with 13 bases in between. The germline CDR1 and CDR2 sequences are MNHEY and SVGEGT. This CDR3 is built from 12 residues.